This T cell receptor beta chain emerged from a study of blood T cell repertoires in COVID-19. For the study at large: From T cells, B-cell-depleted T cells, or PBMCs came the material, which was cDNA or gDNA.

Germline V lookup: CDR1 SGHVS, CDR2 FQNEAQ. V was pared by 1 base and J by 10 bases, with 16 bases between. This CDR3 is 15 amino acids long. Using immunoSEQ multiplex PCR, the repertoire was profiled, and TCRdb retains in-frame clones only, with some absent. The table lists some 66,000 clones, around 82% of them singletons, with approximately 6.6% in the top ten. The gene calls are TRBV7-8 and TRBJ1-4; a possible D gene is TRBD1 (5 bases). The sequence was collected from a man in his 60s with acute or convalescent COVID-19. The sequencing sample was made of peripheral blood. CDR3 residues: CASSLVVQGRGKLFF. The CDR3 coding sequence is TGTGCCAGCAGCTTAGTTGTCCAGGGTAGGGGAAAACTGTTTTTT. The full variable domain, in which reference TRBV7-8 and TRBJ1-4 provide the parts outside the CDR3, is GAGVSQSPRYKVAKRGQDVALRCDPISGHVSLFWYQQALGQGPEFLTYFQNEAQLDKSGLPSDRFFAERPEGSVSTLKIQRTQQEDSAVYLCASSLVVQGRGKLFFGSGTQLSVL.